This T cell receptor beta chain emerged from a study of identifying expanded T cells in peripheral blood. Study observations and caveats: Clone count variance between approximately two-week samples rose with total template count.

Comment on this clone: The antigen is undetermined.

Germline assignment: CDR1 SGHTA and CDR2 FQGNSA. Trimming pared 0 bases from V and 0 bases from J, leaving 12 bases between. CDR3 length equals 16 residues. Data came from immunoSEQ multiplex PCR; TCRdb stores just in-frame clones and leaves some out. There are some 76,000 clones in the sample; roughly 90% occur only once, and 3.3% lies in the top ten. The source of this sequence is a person aged 18 to 75 in good health. Sample: blood. This sequence joins TRBV7-2 and TRBJ2-7, with no clear D. For the CDR3, the DNA is TGTGCCAGCAGCTTAGCTTATAGTTTGCCCTCCTACGAGCAGTACTTC. Translation gives CASSLAYSLPSYEQYF.